A selection of T cell receptor beta chains follows, all from one sample in a study of blood T cells in healthy people across ages. One entry per CDR3 protein results from TCRdb running MiXCR on the 5' RACE reads. The table records about 830,000 distinct CDR3 sequences, approximately 59% of them present only once. The material sequenced was blood. Receptors originate from a man aged 25-45 years in good health. The CDR3 runs from the conserved cysteine through the conserved F or W. The order of the fields is CDR3 DNA, CDR3 protein, D gene, clone size, V gene, J gene. D genes are given only for firm matches. Some rows mark clone size as missing; the rest say once, few, many or name a class of expanded clone.

DNA: TGCGCCAGCAGCCAATCCCGCGGGGCGAAGGAGTTCTTC
CDR3: CASSQSRGAKEFF
D: .
size: .
V: TRBV4-3
J: TRBJ2-1

DNA: TGTGCCAGCGGCCTATCTTTCGACCGAACCTACAATGAGCAGTTCTTC
CDR3: CASGLSFDRTYNEQFF
D: .
size: few
V: TRBV4-2
J: TRBJ2-1

DNA: TGCAGTGCTAGGGACAGGGAAGGGAATTCACCCCTCCACTTT
CDR3: CSARDREGNSPLHF
D: TRBD1
size: .
V: TRBV20-1
J: TRBJ1-6

DNA: TGTGCCAGCAGCGTAGCATCTCTAACAGATACGCAGTATTTT
CDR3: CASSVASLTDTQYF
D: .
size: .
V: TRBV9
J: TRBJ2-3

DNA: TGTGCCAGCAGCCTACCTTGGACAGGGGCTGTGGAGACCCAGTACTTC
CDR3: CASSLPWTGAVETQYF
D: TRBD1
size: .
V: TRBV6-5
J: TRBJ2-5

DNA: TGTGCCAGCAGTGAACCCTCAGGGGGCGGTTACAATGAGCAGTTCTTC
CDR3: CASSEPSGGGYNEQFF
D: TRBD1
size: .
V: TRBV6-1
J: TRBJ2-1

DNA: TGCAGTGCTCGTCGAACAGGTTCCTACGAGCAGTACTTC
CDR3: CSARRTGSYEQYF
D: .
size: few
V: TRBV20-1
J: TRBJ2-7

DNA: TGCGCCAGCAGCTCCGAGCGGACTAGCGGGGGTTACGAGCAGTACTTC
CDR3: CASSSERTSGGYEQYF
D: TRBD2
size: few
V: TRBV5-1
J: TRBJ2-7

DNA: TGCGCCAGCAGCCCCAGGGACAGGGGGAATTCACCCCTCCACTTT
CDR3: CASSPRDRGNSPLHF
D: TRBD1
size: few
V: TRBV4-1
J: TRBJ1-6

DNA: TGCAGCGTTGAAGTGGGGTCAGGCACAGATACGCAGTATTTT
CDR3: CSVEVGSGTDTQYF
D: .
size: .
V: TRBV29-1
J: TRBJ2-3

DNA: TGTGCCAGCAGTTACTCCGGGGCCGTCTACAATGAGCAGTTCTTC
CDR3: CASSYSGAVYNEQFF
D: .
size: .
V: TRBV6-2/TRBV6-3
J: TRBJ2-1

DNA: TGTACCAGCAGCACCGTGGGTAGCTCCTACAATGAGCAGTTCTTC
CDR3: CTSSTVGSSYNEQFF
D: .
size: once
V: TRBV6-1
J: TRBJ2-1

DNA: TGTGCCTGGGCTCGACAGTATCCGTTCTTC
CDR3: CAWARQYPFF
D: .
size: .
V: TRBV30
J: TRBJ2-1

DNA: TGTGCCAGCAGTTTATCGGCCCTCGATAGCAATCAGCCCCAGCATTTT
CDR3: CASSLSALDSNQPQHF
D: .
size: .
V: TRBV27
J: TRBJ1-5

DNA: TGTGCCAGCAGTGAATGGTCAGGGGGCTGGGAAAAACTGTTTTTT
CDR3: CASSEWSGGWEKLFF
D: TRBD1
size: .
V: TRBV25-1
J: TRBJ1-4

DNA: TGTGCCAGCAGTAAGACCTACGAGCAGTACTTC
CDR3: CASSKTYEQYF
D: .
size: many
V: TRBV11-1
J: TRBJ2-7

DNA: TGTGCCACGAGCCGGGACAAATATAATTCACCCCTCCACTTT
CDR3: CATSRDKYNSPLHF
D: .
size: once
V: TRBV3-1
J: TRBJ1-6

DNA: TGTGCCACCAGCAGGGACAGGGGTCTGGCCGGGGAGCTGTTTTTT
CDR3: CATSRDRGLAGELFF
D: TRBD1
size: .
V: TRBV15
J: TRBJ2-2

DNA: TGCAGTGCTAGTGGCTGGGAAATTGGAGATACGCAGTATTTT
CDR3: CSASGWEIGDTQYF
D: .
size: .
V: TRBV20-1
J: TRBJ2-3

DNA: TGCGCCAGCAGCTCGGGACAGGGAGAAGAAAAACTGTTTTTT
CDR3: CASSSGQGEEKLFF
D: TRBD1
size: once
V: TRBV5-1
J: TRBJ1-4

DNA: TGTGCCATCAGTGACCCTAGGACAGGCAATAATTCACCCCTCCACTTT
CDR3: CAISDPRTGNNSPLHF
D: TRBD1
size: few
V: TRBV10-3
J: TRBJ1-6

DNA: TGTGCCACCCACCCTGCAACTAATGAAAAACTGTTTTTT
CDR3: CATHPATNEKLFF
D: .
size: .
V: TRBV28
J: TRBJ1-4

DNA: TGTGCCAGCACCCACGACAATAGGGGACAAGCCTACGAGCAGTACTTC
CDR3: CASTHDNRGQAYEQYF
D: .
size: .
V: TRBV27
J: TRBJ2-7

DNA: TGTGCCAGCAAGGGCTTTGTGAACACAGATACGCAGTATTTT
CDR3: CASKGFVNTDTQYF
D: .
size: .
V: TRBV6-6
J: TRBJ2-3

DNA: TGCAGTGCTGTCGCAGGGTTGGGAAGAAAGGAGACCCAGTACTTC
CDR3: CSAVAGLGRKETQYF
D: .
size: .
V: TRBV20-1
J: TRBJ2-5

DNA: TGCAGTGCCCCAGGGGGGGGCTATAATTCACCCCTCCACTTT
CDR3: CSAPGGGYNSPLHF
D: TRBD1
size: once
V: TRBV20-1
J: TRBJ1-6

DNA: TGTGCCAGCAGCAAAGCGGACAGGGTCCAAGAGACCCAGTACTTC
CDR3: CASSKADRVQETQYF
D: TRBD1
size: .
V: TRBV6-6
J: TRBJ2-5

DNA: TGCAGTGCTAGGGGTAGCGGGGTTCGCACAGATACGCAGTATTTT
CDR3: CSARGSGVRTDTQYF
D: TRBD2
size: .
V: TRBV20-1
J: TRBJ2-3

DNA: TGTGCCAGCAGCCTCGGGACAGGGGGCGATAATTCACCCCTCCACTTT
CDR3: CASSLGTGGDNSPLHF
D: TRBD1
size: .
V: TRBV6-2/TRBV6-3
J: TRBJ1-6

DNA: TGCAGCGTTGGTGGGGCTAGCGGGGCCCACAATGAGCAGTTCTTC
CDR3: CSVGGASGAHNEQFF
D: TRBD2
size: .
V: TRBV29-1
J: TRBJ2-1

DNA: TGCGCCAGCAGCTCAACAAGCTCTGGGGCCAACGTCCTGACTTTC
CDR3: CASSSTSSGANVLTF
D: .
size: few
V: TRBV4-3
J: TRBJ2-6

DNA: TGTGCCAGCAGCGGGGTGGGGGTCCGCATGTTTAGCTCCTGCAATGAGCAGTTCTTC
CDR3: CASSGVGVRMFSSCNEQFF
D: .
size: once
V: TRBV9
J: TRBJ2-1

DNA: TGCGCCAGCAGCCTTAGCGGGGGGCTTTCCACAGATACGCAGTATTTT
CDR3: CASSLSGGLSTDTQYF
D: TRBD2
size: .
V: TRBV4-3
J: TRBJ2-3

DNA: TGTGCCAGCAGTTTACATCAGGGGGAAGGCTCCTACGAGCAGTACTTC
CDR3: CASSLHQGEGSYEQYF
D: TRBD1
size: .
V: TRBV27
J: TRBJ2-7

DNA: TGTGCCACCACATCCACGGGGGCGTACAATGAGCAGTACTTC
CDR3: CATTSTGAYNEQYF
D: .
size: .
V: TRBV6-6
J: TRBJ2-5

DNA: TGTGCCAGCAGCTCAATGGGCTACAGGATCGCCTACGAGCAGTACTTC
CDR3: CASSSMGYRIAYEQYF
D: .
size: few
V: TRBV7-9
J: TRBJ2-7

DNA: TGCGCCAGCAGCCGCACGGAGGGATCGAGCTACGAGCAGTTCTTC
CDR3: CASSRTEGSSYEQFF
D: .
size: .
V: TRBV4-1
J: TRBJ2-1

DNA: TGTGCCAGCACTTGGCGTAGCGGGGGAACCTCCTACGAGCAGTACTTC
CDR3: CASTWRSGGTSYEQYF
D: .
size: .
V: TRBV21-1
J: TRBJ2-7

DNA: TGTGCCAGCAGCCAGTTGGGAGGGGGCTCGAGAGAGACCCAGTACTTC
CDR3: CASSQLGGGSRETQYF
D: .
size: .
V: TRBV27
J: TRBJ2-5

DNA: TGTGCCAGCAGTTCGCCGGACAGAGCGAATCAGCCCCAGCATTTT
CDR3: CASSSPDRANQPQHF
D: .
size: .
V: TRBV6-2/TRBV6-3
J: TRBJ1-5

DNA: TGCAGTGCTAGTAACTCCGGCTCTGGGGCCAACGTCCTGACTTTC
CDR3: CSASNSGSGANVLTF
D: .
size: .
V: TRBV20-1
J: TRBJ2-6

DNA: TGTGCCAGCAGTCCCAGGGGGACAAGGGGTTTGAGCTCCTACAATGAGCAGTTCTTC
CDR3: CASSPRGTRGLSSYNEQFF
D: TRBD1
size: .
V: TRBV6-2/TRBV6-3
J: TRBJ2-1

DNA: TGTGCCAGCAGACCCAAGCCGGGACAGGGGGCCGGTGAGCAGTTCTTC
CDR3: CASRPKPGQGAGEQFF
D: TRBD1
size: .
V: TRBV6-2/TRBV6-3
J: TRBJ2-1

DNA: TGTGCCAGCAGTTCCCGGGACAGCCAAAACATTCAGTACTTC
CDR3: CASSSRDSQNIQYF
D: TRBD1
size: .
V: TRBV27
J: TRBJ2-4

DNA: TGTGCCAGCAGCGTAGAAGGGGGCGATTTCTACGAGCAGTACTTC
CDR3: CASSVEGGDFYEQYF
D: TRBD1
size: .
V: TRBV9
J: TRBJ2-7

DNA: TGTGCCACCAGTGATTTTGTCGGACACCAAGAGACCCAGTACTTC
CDR3: CATSDFVGHQETQYF
D: .
size: .
V: TRBV24-1
J: TRBJ2-5

DNA: TGTGCCAGCTCACCGCGCCGCCCGCCCCAAGAGACCCAGTTCTTC
CDR3: CASSPRRPPQETQFF
D: .
size: .
V: TRBV18
J: TRBJ2-1

DNA: TGTGCCAGCAGCTTAGACGACAGCCCCTACGAGCAGTACTTC
CDR3: CASSLDDSPYEQYF
D: .
size: .
V: TRBV7-2
J: TRBJ2-7

DNA: TGTGCCAGCAGCCCAGGAAGAGGCCCCTACGAGCAGTACTTC
CDR3: CASSPGRGPYEQYF
D: .
size: many
V: TRBV5-1
J: TRBJ2-7